The rows below give T cell receptor beta chains drawn from one sample of a study of T cell responses to AZD1222 COVID-19 vaccine. Method: immunoSEQ multiplex PCR; TCRdb's copy keeps in-frame clones and lacks some. The table records over 70,000 clones, around 80% of them present only once. Sequenced here: peripheral blood, sampled 28 days after the second dose of the MenACWY control vaccine. All receptors come from an adult who received the MenACWY meningococcal vaccine as a control. Each CDR3 is given with its conserved first and last residue. A D gene is named only where the DNA matches it firmly. Not every row has a clone size; where given, it reads once, few, many or a size class.

J gene,V gene,clone size,D gene,CDR3 DNA,CDR3 protein
TRBJ1-6,TRBV19,NA,TRBD1,TGTGCCAGTAGTATACAGGGGGACAATTCACCCCTCCACTTT,CASSIQGDNSPLHF
TRBJ1-6,TRBV28,NA,NA,TGTGCCAGCAGTTCTTTTTCTCACTCCACAACACCCCTCCACTTT,CASSSFSHSTTPLHF
TRBJ1-2,TRBV19,NA,TRBD1,TGTGCCAGTACCCCAGACAGGGACTATGGCTACACCTTC,CASTPDRDYGYTF
TRBJ1-6,TRBV28,NA,NA,TGTGCCAGCAGTTTACGGCCCCCCTCCTATAATTCACCCCTCCACTTT,CASSLRPPSYNSPLHF
TRBJ2-3,TRBV11-1,NA,NA,TGTGCCAGCAGCTTGGACTTAGCTAGCACAGATACGCAGTATTTT,CASSLDLASTDTQYF
TRBJ2-2,TRBV19,NA,TRBD1,TGTGCCAGTAGTACTGACAGGGACACCGGGGAGCTGTTTTTT,CASSTDRDTGELFF
TRBJ2-1,TRBV3-1/TRBV3-2,NA,NA,TGTGCCAGCAGCCAGATGGGGTTTGACATCCGCAGGGACAATGAGCAGTTCTTC,CASSQMGFDIRRDNEQFF
TRBJ1-3,TRBV27,once,NA,TGTGCCAGCACCTTCCCGGGGGGGCACTCTGGAAACACCATATATTTT,CASTFPGGHSGNTIYF
TRBJ2-1,TRBV7-9,NA,NA,TGTGCCAGCAGCCCCGTATGGGGAGAGCAGTTCTTC,CASSPVWGEQFF
TRBJ2-7,TRBV6-5,NA,NA,TGTGCCAGCAGGTTCTCCGGCAGGGGTCCGGGCGAGCAGTACTTC,CASRFSGRGPGEQYF
TRBJ1-1,TRBV7-9,NA,NA,TGTGCCAGCAGCTTAGTAAGGGGAGGTGGCACTGAAGCTTTCTTT,CASSLVRGGGTEAFF
TRBJ1-5,TRBV24-1,NA,TRBD1,TGTGCCACCAGTGATTCTGGACAGGGACCAAATAGCAATCAGCCCCAGCATTTT,CATSDSGQGPNSNQPQHF
TRBJ1-2,TRBV6-5,NA,TRBD1,TGTGCCAGCAGTAAGCAGGGGGATAACTATGGCTACACCTTC,CASSKQGDNYGYTF
TRBJ1-2,TRBV7-2,once,NA,TGTGCCAGCAGCCCCCAGGGAGGGTCTTCTCTAGGCTATGGCTACACCTTC,CASSPQGGSSLGYGYTF
TRBJ2-5,TRBV5-1,NA,NA,TGCGCCAGCAGCTTCGATGTGCCGGGACCTCAAGAGACCCAGTACTTC,CASSFDVPGPQETQYF
TRBJ1-6,TRBV11-2,NA,NA,TGTGCCAGCAGCTCCCGGGGCTATAATTCACCCCTCCACTTT,CASSSRGYNSPLHF
TRBJ1-2,TRBV19,NA,NA,TGTGCCGCCCGACGAGGGGGGGCTAACTATGGCTACACCTTC,CAARRGGANYGYTF
TRBJ1-5,TRBV6-1,NA,NA,TGTGCCAGCAGTGAGGGGCCCGAGGACTATCAGCCCCAGCATTTT,CASSEGPEDYQPQHF
TRBJ2-7,TRBV5-6,NA,NA,TGTGCCAGCAGCTTGGTAGGGGAGTACTACGAGCAGTACTTC,CASSLVGEYYEQYF
TRBJ2-1,TRBV19,NA,TRBD2,TGTGCCAGTAGCGCTAGCGGGGGGGCCGGGAATGAGCAGTTCTTC,CASSASGGAGNEQFF
TRBJ1-2,TRBV7-9,NA,TRBD1,TGTGCCAGCAGCTCCACCGGGACAGGGAGCTATGGCTACACCTTC,CASSSTGTGSYGYTF
TRBJ1-1,TRBV27,NA,NA,TGTGCCAGCGGACGACAGCTACAGACCGTGGGGGCGGACACTGAAGCTTTCTTT,CASGRQLQTVGADTEAFF
TRBJ1-1,TRBV28,NA,TRBD1,TGTGCCAGCAGATCGACAGGGTTTTTTGAAGCTTTCTTT,CASRSTGFFEAFF
TRBJ2-1,TRBV6-5,NA,NA,TGTGCCAGCATCCGGGACGCGGTCTTCCATGAGCAGTTCTTC,CASIRDAVFHEQFF
TRBJ2-3,TRBV4-3,NA,TRBD1,TGCGCCAGCAGCCAAGATCCGGGCCAGGGGGCGCGTAATACGCAGTATTTT,CASSQDPGQGARNTQYF
TRBJ1-2,TRBV15,NA,NA,TGTGCCACCAGCAGAGATTATCCCACAGAGACAAAGCGGGCCGGCTATGGCTACACCTTC,CATSRDYPTETKRAGYGYTF
TRBJ2-1,TRBV11-2,NA,NA,TGTGCCAGCAGCTTAGTGGCAGGGAGGATTTTCTTC,CASSLVAGRIFF
TRBJ2-3,TRBV29-1,NA,NA,TGCAGCGCTGGACTAGATACGCAGTATTTT,CSAGLDTQYF
TRBJ1-5,TRBV7-2,NA,NA,TGTGCCAGCAGCTTTCAAAATCAGCCCCAGCATTTT,CASSFQNQPQHF
TRBJ1-6,TRBV4-1,NA,NA,TGCGCCAGCAGCCAAGGTGGGTGGGACTATAATTCACCCCTCCACTTT,CASSQGGWDYNSPLHF
TRBJ1-3,TRBV18,few,NA,TGTGCCAGCTCACCGGATGGAAACACCATATATTTT,CASSPDGNTIYF
TRBJ2-7,TRBV5-4,NA,TRBD2,TGTGCCAGCAGCCCTGATCCGGGGGGGAACTTCAGCGAGCAGTACTTC,CASSPDPGGNFSEQYF
TRBJ2-5,TRBV7-9,NA,NA,TGTCACACCCCCAAATCGGCCCAGTACTTC,CHTPKSAQYF
TRBJ2-7,TRBV4-1,NA,NA,TGCGCCAGCAGCCAAGAGGAAGTGGTCTGGCTTGGAGAGCAGTACTTC,CASSQEEVVWLGEQYF
TRBJ1-3,TRBV7-9,NA,NA,TGTGCCAGCAGCCCCGGGCGGATAGACTACTCTGGAAACACCATATATTTT,CASSPGRIDYSGNTIYF
TRBJ2-7,TRBV28,NA,NA,TGTGCCAGCAGTTCATCATCGGCAGGGAGCTCCTACGAGCAGTACTTC,CASSSSSAGSSYEQYF
TRBJ1-1,TRBV5-1,NA,TRBD1,TGCGCCAGCAGCTGGGGGACAGGGATAGACACTGAAGCTTTCTTT,CASSWGTGIDTEAFF
TRBJ2-1,TRBV19,NA,NA,TGTGCCAGTAGTGACCGGGACACGGGGTTTAGTGAGCAGTTCTTC,CASSDRDTGFSEQFF
TRBJ2-6,TRBV2,NA,TRBD1,TGTGCCAGCAGTTCCGGGACAGATGTCTCTGGGGCCAACGTCCTGACTTTC,CASSSGTDVSGANVLTF
TRBJ2-6,TRBV19,NA,NA,TGTGCCAGTATGAGGAGACCGGCGGTTTCTGGGGCCAACGTCCTGACTTTC,CASMRRPAVSGANVLTF
TRBJ2-3,TRBV29-1,NA,NA,TGCAGCGTTGAAGACAGAAGTTCATTCTCAGATACGCAGTATTTT,CSVEDRSSFSDTQYF
TRBJ1-5,TRBV5-6,NA,TRBD1,TGTGCCAGCAGCTCCTTAAGACAGGGGAGCAGCAATCAGCCCCAGCATTTT,CASSSLRQGSSNQPQHF
TRBJ1-2,TRBV10-3,NA,TRBD1,TGTGCCACCTTGAATCGGCGGGGGGGACAGGGGATCTATGGCTACACCTTC,CATLNRRGGQGIYGYTF
TRBJ2-5,TRBV7-6,once,TRBD1,TGTGCCAGCAGCCCTTCTGGTTTGACAGGGGGCGAGACCCAGTACTTC,CASSPSGLTGGETQYF
TRBJ1-1,TRBV3-1/TRBV3-2,NA,NA,TGTGCCAGCAGCCACCAGTGGGGGAACACTGAAGCTTTCTTT,CASSHQWGNTEAFF
TRBJ1-2,TRBV4-3,NA,NA,TGCGCCAGCAGCCAAGATTGGGACTCTAACTATGGCTACACCTTC,CASSQDWDSNYGYTF
TRBJ1-1,TRBV5-1,NA,NA,TGCGCCAGCAGCCAAACAGGCCGACAGGTTGAAGCTTTCTTT,CASSQTGRQVEAFF
TRBJ2-3,TRBV28,once,NA,TGTGCCAGCAGAAAAGGGGGGAGTCTGGGGACAGATACGCAGTATTTT,CASRKGGSLGTDTQYF
TRBJ1-1,TRBV4-3,NA,NA,TGCGCCAGCAGTCTTAAGGCAGGAGATACTGAAGCTTTCTTT,CASSLKAGDTEAFF
TRBJ2-6,TRBV30,once,NA,TGTGCCTGGAGTAGCTCTGGGGCCAACGTCCTGACTTTC,CAWSSSGANVLTF
TRBJ2-2,TRBV30,NA,NA,TGTGCCTGGAGCGGGAGCAGGGGCGGGGAGCTGTTTTTT,CAWSGSRGGELFF
TRBJ1-1,TRBV3-1/TRBV3-2,NA,NA,TGTGCCAGCAGCCAGACTGTGAACACTGAAGCTTTCTTT,CASSQTVNTEAFF
TRBJ2-6,TRBV19,NA,NA,TGTGCCAGTAGTAAGGGCGGTGGGGCCAACGTCCTGACTTTC,CASSKGGGANVLTF
TRBJ2-5,TRBV11-2,NA,NA,TGTGCCAGCAGCTACCAGGGAATCTACCAAGAGACCCAGTACTTC,CASSYQGIYQETQYF
TRBJ2-7,TRBV6-5,NA,NA,TGTGCCAGCACCGGGACATATTCCTCCTACGAGCAGTACTTC,CASTGTYSSYEQYF